The next 26 T cell receptor beta chains were all read from a single sample in a study of regulatory T cells in long-lasting Graves disease. Time point denoted: newly diagnosed GD, antithyroid drugs for less than 3 months. Extracted PBMC RNA gave rise to the TCR library. iRepertoire HTBI primers and Arm-PCR of CDR3 regions built TCR beta libraries. TCRdb reprocessed the multiplex PCR reads with MiXCR, giving one entry per CDR3 protein. The sample consists of some 250,000 distinct CDR3 sequences, about 16% of them appearing once. The sample in question was peripheral blood mononuclear cells (PBMCs), obtained at new diagnosis, from a patient treated with antithyroid drugs. The receptor set was obtained from a female donor with Graves disease.

This clonotype came up many times. The J gene is TRBJ1-6, the V gene TRBV12-3 or TRBV12-4; TRBD1 is a possible D gene (5 bases). CDR3 length: 15 residues. The V end lost 5 bases, the J end lost 9 bases, and 17 bases lay between the germline ends. CDR3 protein: CASSKGSAAVSPLHF. The CDR3 region has the DNA TGTGCCAGCAGTAAGGGGTCAGCTGCAGTTTCACCCCTCCACTTT.

This clonotype was seen a few times. This chain joins TRBV12-3 or TRBV12-4 and TRBJ2-7; 7 bases fit TRBD1. With 3 bases clipped from V and 3 bases from J, the junction kept 5 bases outside the gene matches. This CDR3 is built from 14 residues. The CDR3 DNA reads as TGTGCCAGCAGTTTGCAGGGGGTGATCTACGAGCAGTACTTC. Residues: CASSLQGVIYEQYF.

In its sample, this clonotype was seen many times. The chain recombines TRBV19 with TRBJ2-7; the D gene is possibly TRBD2 (6 bases). Trimming took 6 bases from V and 0 from J, leaving 15 bases between them. The length of the CDR3 is 15 residues. Germline V CDR1 and CDR2: LNHDA, SQIVND (reference sequence). The CDR3 coding sequence is TGTGCCAGTAGGGTTGGCGGGACGAGCTCCTACGAGCAGTACTTC. Its protein is CASRVGGTSSYEQYF. The full variable domain, completed using reference TRBV19 and TRBJ2-7, is DGGITQSPKYLFRKEGQNVTLSCEQNLNHDAMYWYRQDPGQGLRLIYYSQIVNDFQKGDIAEGYSVSREKKESFPLTVTSAQKNPTAFYLCASRVGGTSSYEQYFGPGTRLTVT.

This clonotype was observed a handful of times. At one end, the junction sequence differs from germline, possibly due to a read error. The CDR3 reads CVSSLGGWRKQLSDTQYF. The CDR3 DNA sequence: TGTGTCAGCAGTTTAGGGGGATGGCGGAAACAACTCTCAGATACGCAGTATTTT. The chain has TRBV28 and TRBJ2-3; possible D gene TRBD1, 6 bases. The CDR3 extends over 18 amino acids. Germline lookup yields CDR1 MDHEN and CDR2 SYDVKM.

This clonotype was observed at least ten times. The chain couples TRBV7-8 to TRBJ1-4; perhaps TRBD1 as D (6 bases). Trimming shortened V by 2 bases and J by 2 bases, and 12 bases separated the two germline ends. This CDR3 comprises 16 residues. Germline values: CDR1 SGHVS, CDR2 FQNEAQ. CDR3 region: CASSLPGDRTNEKLFF. CDR3 in DNA: TGTGCCAGCAGCTTACCAGGGGATCGGACTAATGAAAAACTGTTTTTT. The variable domain in full, completed from reference TRBV7-8 and TRBJ1-4, reads GAGVSQSPRYKVAKRGQDVALRCDPISGHVSLFWYQQALGQGPEFLTYFQNEAQLDKSGLPSDRFFAERPEGSVSTLKIQRTQQEDSAVYLCASSLPGDRTNEKLFFGSGTQLSVL.

The table lists this clonotype with many counts. V usage is TRBV7-9 and J usage is TRBJ1-1; the D gene is possibly TRBD1 (6 bases). The CDR3 sequence is 13 residues long. The V gene's germline CDR1 is SEHNR and CDR2 FQNEAQ (reference sequence). V was clipped by 6 bases and J by 5 bases, with 13 bases between them. DNA of the CDR3: TGTGCCAGCAGATTAACAGGGTGGACTGAAGCTTTCTTT. Its protein product is CASRLTGWTEAFF.

The chain recombines TRBV27 with TRBJ2-7, with 8 bases that match TRBD1. Unmatched junction bases numbered 11, after V lost 3 bases and J lost 7 bases. The germline gives CDR1 MNHEY, CDR2 SMNVEV (reference sequence). CDR3 size: 15 residues. The CDR3 loop reads CASSFIYQGAREQYF. The CDR3 DNA reads as TGTGCCAGCAGTTTCATTTATCAGGGGGCGCGTGAGCAGTACTTC.

This clonotype was counted ten times or more. The chain joins TRBV28 to TRBJ1-2; D is ambiguous. Trimming took 5 bases from V and 0 from J, leaving 13 bases between them. Germline V gives CDR1 MDHEN, CDR2 SYDVKM. The CDR3 length is 15 residues. This CDR3 is CASSPNDLANYGYTF. In nucleotides, the CDR3 is TGTGCCAGCAGTCCTAATGATTTAGCTAACTATGGCTACACCTTC.

This clonotype showed up many times. This chain joins TRBV12-3 or TRBV12-4 and TRBJ2-5; weak D call: TRBD1 (7 bases). This CDR3 spans 14 amino acids. Trimming took 1 base from V and 5 from J, leaving 11 bases between them. Here the CDR3 reads CASSLGQGGETQYF. CDR3 bases: TGTGCCAGCAGTTTAGGGCAGGGGGGCGAGACCCAGTACTTC.

This chain joins TRBV5-4 and TRBJ2-5; 7 nucleotides line up with TRBD2. V lost 4 bases and J lost 1; bases outside the gene matches: 7. From germline, CDR1 is SGHNT and CDR2 YYREEE (reference sequence). CDR3 length: 15 residues. As DNA, the CDR3 is TGTGCCAGCAGCGGGAGGGCTAGCCGCCAAGAGACCCAGTACTTC. Residues: CASSGRASRQETQYF.

To note about this clonotype: A far larger clone lies a single base away; this is likely a read error. V is TRBV12-3 or TRBV12-4 and J is TRBJ2-4, with D uncertain. The V end was cut by 7 bases, the J end by 13 bases, with 26 bases between. This CDR3 region has 15 residues. CDR3: CASTDDGITPNEQYF. The CDR3 region has the DNA TGTGCCAGCACCGATGACGGCATCACACCCAATGAGCAGTACTTC.

The table lists this clonotype with many counts. The genes are TRBV30 and TRBJ1-5; possible D gene TRBD1, 6 bases. In germline, CDR1 is GTSNPN, CDR2 SVGIG (reference sequence). Trimming took 3 bases from V and 4 from J, leaving 10 bases between them. The CDR3 length is 13 residues. For the CDR3, the DNA is TGTGCCTGGAGCGAGGGGGGTAATCAGCCCCAGCATTTT. Translated, it gives CAWSEGGNQPQHF.

This clonotype showed up just a few times. This chain joins TRBV20-1 and TRBJ2-3; D gene unclear. Germline values: CDR1 DFQATT, CDR2 SNEGSKA (reference sequence). CDR3 length: 14 amino acids. With 6 bases removed from V and 2 bases from J, the gap between germline ends came to 15 bases. CDR3 DNA sequence: TGCAGTGCGGTCGACTGGGTAGCCACAGATACGCAGTATTTT. Protein: CSAVDWVATDTQYF.

This clonotype was counted between two and nine times. Here the CDR3 reads CASMRGRITGELFF. Here the CDR3 DNA reads TGTGCCAGCATGAGGGGGAGAATCACCGGGGAGCTGTTTTTT. The rearrangement links TRBV2 to TRBJ2-2; the D gene is possibly TRBD1 (6 bases). In germline, CDR1 is SNHLY, CDR2 FYNNEI. The CDR3 spans 14 residues. Trimming took 7 bases from V and 4 from J, leaving 13 bases between them.

This clonotype occurred many times. This rearrangement joins TRBV2 to TRBJ1-4, with D unclear. V dropped 1 base and J dropped 8 bases, with 2 bases sitting between them. Germline values: CDR1 SNHLY, CDR2 FYNNEI. This CDR3 is built from 11 residues. The CDR3 reads CASSEGEKLFF. In DNA, the CDR3 is TGTGCCAGCAGTGAAGGGGAAAAACTGTTTTTT.

This clonotype was found many times. This chain links TRBV12-3 or TRBV12-4 with TRBJ1-6; unclear D gene. This CDR3 has 15 amino acids. V lost 1 base and J lost 7, with 11 bases in between. CDR3 nucleotides: TGTGCCAGCAGTTTAGGGGAACCCGTCAATTCACCCCTCCACTTT. Translating gives CASSLGEPVNSPLHF.

This clonotype is a singleton in its sample. It is likely a read error, because the conserved phenylalanine at the end of the CDR3 is missing. The genes are TRBV11-3 and TRBJ2-2; D is possibly TRBD2 (6 bases). Germline CDR1 and CDR2: SGHNT and YENEEA. The CDR3 is 19 residues long. With 1 base removed from V and 3 bases from J, the gap between germline ends came to 21 bases. CDR3 sequence reads: CASSLAPLLLAHHTGELFL. The CDR3 coding sequence is TGTGCCAGCAGCTTAGCCCCGCTCCTTCTAGCGCATCACACCGGGGAGCTGTTTCTT.

This clonotype showed up just a few times. The rearrangement uses TRBV29-1 and TRBJ2-7; no firm D call. CDR3 length equals 12 residues. V was cut by 7 bases and J by 1 base, with 11 bases left in between. The germline CDR1 and CDR2 sequences are SQVTM and ANQGSEA. The CDR3 nucleotides read TGCAGCGCCGTTGAGCAGTCCTACGAGCAGTACTTC. Its protein is CSAVEQSYEQYF.

A note on this clonotype: A far larger clone is off by one base, so a read error is likely. This chain links TRBV28 with TRBJ2-3; weak D call: TRBD2 (6 bases). The DNA end is more similar to TRBJ2-7, so the J call may be wrong. There are 18 residues in the CDR3. Germline CDR1 and CDR2: MDHEN and SYDVKM. The chain's CDR3 is CASSLSPLLARDSYEQYF. DNA for the CDR3: TGTGCCAGCAGTTTATCCCCCCTCCTAGCGAGGGACTCCTACGAGCAGTACTTC.

This clonotype was detected ten times or more. The V call is TRBV19, the J call TRBJ1-1, with a tentative D call TRBD1 (5 bases). CDR3 size: 13 residues. V lost 5 bases, J lost 6 bases, and 13 bases lay in between. CDR1 is LNHDA, CDR2 SQIVND, per germline (reference sequence). CDR3 protein: CASSGATGAEAFF. The CDR3 coding sequence is TGTGCCAGTAGTGGGGCAACGGGGGCTGAAGCTTTCTTT. Using reference TRBV19 and TRBJ1-1 for the parts outside the CDR3, the full variable domain is DGGITQSPKYLFRKEGQNVTLSCEQNLNHDAMYWYRQDPGQGLRLIYYSQIVNDFQKGDIAEGYSVSREKKESFPLTVTSAQKNPTAFYLCASSGATGAEAFFGQGTRLTVV.

This clonotype was recorded many times. The genes are TRBV10-3 and TRBJ2-7, with TRBD1 matching 8 bases. V gave up 10 bases and J gave up 4 bases; unmatched junction bases: 9. Per the germline V gene, CDR1 is ENHRY and CDR2 is SYGVKD. This CDR3 has 13 amino acids. The CDR3 reads CATAFRTGYEQYF. The CDR3 DNA follows: TGTGCCACCGCTTTCCGGACAGGGTACGAGCAGTACTTC.

Many counts were recorded for this clonotype. The V gene is TRBV20-1, the J gene TRBJ1-1; D is perhaps TRBD1 (5 bases). Per germline, CDR1 DFQATT and CDR2 SNEGSKA (reference sequence). The germline V and J ends were trimmed by 2 bases and 4 bases, with 14 bases remaining between them. The CDR3 spans 14 residues. CDR3 nucleotides: TGCAGTGCTAGACAGACGGGGGAACCCACTGAAGCTTTCTTT. It encodes CSARQTGEPTEAFF.

V gene TRBV28 combines with J gene TRBJ1-2, with D perhaps TRBD1 (6 bases). Germline CDR1 is MDHEN and CDR2 is SYDVKM. This CDR3 is 13 amino acids long. Trimming pared 6 bases from V and 2 bases from J, leaving 10 bases between. This chain's CDR3 is CASRGGGNYGYTF. The CDR3 coding sequence is TGTGCCAGCAGGGGAGGGGGGAACTATGGCTACACCTTC.

Many counts were recorded for this clonotype. The conserved phenylalanine or tryptophan normally closing the CDR3 is absent here, so this likely arose from a read error. The rearrangement links TRBV28 to TRBJ1-1, with D unclear. Germline CDR1 reads MDHEN; CDR2 reads SYDVKM. The CDR3 sequence is 12 residues long. Trimming left V 4 bases short and J 4 bases short, with 7 bases between. CDR3 nucleotides: TGTGCCAGCAGTTGGCAGGTCACTGAAGCTTTCTGT. Protein product: CASSWQVTEAFC.

Comments on this clonotype: A much larger clone differs by one base, so this may be a read error. A read error is likely, as this CDR3 ends without the conserved phenylalanine or tryptophan. V and J are TRBV29-1 and TRBJ1-1; D unresolved. CDR1 and CDR2 (germline): SQVTM, ANQGSEA. V was cut by 5 bases and J by 3 bases, with 13 bases left in between. The length of the CDR3 is 13 residues. This chain's CDR3 is CSVSGRMDTEAFL. CDR3 nucleotides: TGCAGCGTTTCCGGCCGGATGGACACTGAAGCTTTCCTT.

This clonotype was detected many times. CDR3 residues: CASSRAWESTEAFF. In nucleotides, the CDR3 is TGTGCCAGCAGCCGCGCTTGGGAGAGCACTGAAGCTTTCTTT. The V call is TRBV9, the J call TRBJ1-1; D is undetermined. The germline CDR1 and CDR2 sequences are SGDLS and YYNGEE. V lost 4 bases and J lost 4, with 14 bases in between. The length of the CDR3 is 14 residues.